Listed here is a single T cell receptor beta chain. Antigen: not known. The sample belongs to a study of CXCR3-negative and CXCR3-positive naive CD8 T cells. Study summary: Summed over all libraries, TRB reads came to around 140 million, with about 1.5 +/- 0.3 million per library. Study findings and constraints: Memory cells showed distinct TRBV-TRBJ patterns, while the two naive subsets matched. CXCR3-positive naive cells had TRB CDR3s that were more hydrophobic than CXCR3-negative naive cells had. With CXCR3 expression partially decreased after cryopreservation, most assays relied on fresh PBMCs.

The CDR3 extends over 14 amino acids. Germline V gives CDR1 MDHEN, CDR2 SYDVKM. Naive CD8+ T cells showed a CD45RO-CCR7+CD27+CD95- phenotype. Libraries of TRB cDNA were made by 5' RACE and carried UMIs. TCRdb reprocessed the 5' RACE reads, with one entry per CDR3 protein and no DNA. The listing records 130,000 or so distinct CDR3 sequences. The J gene is TRBJ1-5, the V gene TRBV28. The TCR comes from a human donor in good health. Some clones in this sample may be carry-over from other donors' samples. The source material was naive CXCR3+ CD8+ T cells from blood. Subset reported: CD45RO-CCR7+CD27+CD95- naive CD8+ T cells expressing CXCR3 (TNR3+). The CDR3 reads CASTNPGLNQPQHF. The whole variable domain, filled in from reference TRBV28 and TRBJ1-5, reads DVKVTQSSRYLVKRTGEKVFLECVQDMDHENMFWYRQDPGLGLRLIYFSYDVKMKEKGDIPEGYSVSREKKERFSLILESASTNQTSMYLCASTNPGLNQPQHFGDGTRLSIL.